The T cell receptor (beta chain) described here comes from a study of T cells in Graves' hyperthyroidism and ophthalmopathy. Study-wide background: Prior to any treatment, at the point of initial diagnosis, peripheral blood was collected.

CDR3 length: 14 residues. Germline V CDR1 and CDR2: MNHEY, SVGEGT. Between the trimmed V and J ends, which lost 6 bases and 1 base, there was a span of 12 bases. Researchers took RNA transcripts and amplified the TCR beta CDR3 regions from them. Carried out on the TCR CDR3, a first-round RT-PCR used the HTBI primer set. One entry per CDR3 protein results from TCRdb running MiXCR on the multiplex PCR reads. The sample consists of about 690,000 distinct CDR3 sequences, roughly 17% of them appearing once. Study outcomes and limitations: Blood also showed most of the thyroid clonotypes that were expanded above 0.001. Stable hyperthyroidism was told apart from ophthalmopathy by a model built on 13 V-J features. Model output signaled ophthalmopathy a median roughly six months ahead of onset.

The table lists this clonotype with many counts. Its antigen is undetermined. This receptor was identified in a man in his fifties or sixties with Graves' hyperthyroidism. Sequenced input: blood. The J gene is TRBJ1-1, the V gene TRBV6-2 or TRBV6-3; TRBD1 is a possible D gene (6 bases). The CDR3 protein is CASSPMTGNTEAFF. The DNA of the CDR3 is TGTGCCAGCAGCCCGATGACAGGGAACACTGAAGCTTTCTTT.